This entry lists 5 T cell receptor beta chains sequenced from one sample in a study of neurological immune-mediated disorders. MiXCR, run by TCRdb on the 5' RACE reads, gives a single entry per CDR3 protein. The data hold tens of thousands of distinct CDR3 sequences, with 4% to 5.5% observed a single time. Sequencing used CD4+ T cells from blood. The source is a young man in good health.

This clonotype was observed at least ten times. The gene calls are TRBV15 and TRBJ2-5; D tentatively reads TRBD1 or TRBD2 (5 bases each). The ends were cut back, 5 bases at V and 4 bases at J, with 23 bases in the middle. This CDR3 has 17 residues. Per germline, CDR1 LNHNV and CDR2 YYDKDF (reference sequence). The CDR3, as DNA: TGTGCCACCAGCGGGGGAAATGGGAGATCCGGAGGAGAGACCCAGTACTTC. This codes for CATSGGNGRSGGETQYF.

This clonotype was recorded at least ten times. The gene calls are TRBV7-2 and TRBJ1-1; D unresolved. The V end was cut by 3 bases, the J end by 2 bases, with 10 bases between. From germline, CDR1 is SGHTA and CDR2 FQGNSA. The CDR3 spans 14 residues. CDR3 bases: TGTGCCAGCAGCTTTTATGCAGTAAACACTGAAGCTTTCTTT. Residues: CASSFYAVNTEAFF.

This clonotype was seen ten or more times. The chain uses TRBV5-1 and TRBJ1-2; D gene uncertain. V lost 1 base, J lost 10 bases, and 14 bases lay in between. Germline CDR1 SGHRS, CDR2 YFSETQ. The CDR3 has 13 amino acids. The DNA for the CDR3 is TGCGCCAGCAGCTTGCCATCTCTGTACGACTACACCTTC. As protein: CASSLPSLYDYTF.

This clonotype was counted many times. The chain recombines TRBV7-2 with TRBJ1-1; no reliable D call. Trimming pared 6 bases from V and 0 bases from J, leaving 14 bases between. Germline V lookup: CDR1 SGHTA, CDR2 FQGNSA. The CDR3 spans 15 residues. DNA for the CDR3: TGTGCCAGCAGACTCCTAAGGGTAATGAACACTGAAGCTTTCTTT. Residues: CASRLLRVMNTEAFF.

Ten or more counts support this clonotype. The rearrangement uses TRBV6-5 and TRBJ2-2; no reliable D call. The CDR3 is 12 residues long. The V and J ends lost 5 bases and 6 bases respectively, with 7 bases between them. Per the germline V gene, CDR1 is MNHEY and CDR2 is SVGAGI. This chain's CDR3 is CASSAPPGELFF. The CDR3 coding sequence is TGTGCCAGCAGTGCACCACCCGGGGAGCTGTTTTTT.